This TCR beta chain was profiled in a study of post-analysis software for immune sequencing data. Study-level information: Included among the disease courses, which were recorded for the cohort, were relapsing-remitting, secondary progressive and progressive-relapsing multiple sclerosis. Regarding the study as a whole: Patients used several TRBV segments, including TRBV5-6, TRBV5-1 and TRBV20-1, more often than controls.

A word on this clonotype: What it binds is not known.

Researchers reported that TCR beta cDNA libraries carried unique molecular identifiers. Input populations of about 0.95 to 10 million T cells gave rise to a few hundred thousand cDNA molecules. MiXCR, run by TCRdb on the PCR reads, gives a single entry per CDR3 protein. Of fewer than 850,000 distinct CDR3 sequences in the sample, about 32% are singletons; the top ten hold approximately 0.6%. The CDR3 spans 15 residues. With 6 bases clipped from V and 2 bases from J, the junction kept 6 bases outside the gene matches. This sequence joins TRBV12-3 or TRBV12-4 and TRBJ1-4, with 7 positions matching TRBD1. The sample taken for sequencing was blood. The TCR originated in a girl aged 5-17 years with multiple sclerosis. CDR3: CASRVKGATNEKLFF. CDR3 in DNA: TGTGCCAGCAGGGTGAAGGGGGCTACTAATGAAAAACTGTTTTTT.